The 20 T cell receptor beta chains reported below all come from one sample, sequenced in a study of CD8 T cells in Susac syndrome. With random hexamers, roughly 0.45 to 1 ug RNA was reverse transcribed. TCRdb independently ran MiXCR on the immunoSEQ multiplex PCR reads; one entry per CDR3 protein. This repertoire shows about 200,000 distinct CDR3 sequences, 90% to 95% found once; its top ten account for 0.093%. The source material was CD4+ T cells from PBMCs. Receptors originate from a human donor with multiple sclerosis.

V is TRBV28 and J is TRBJ2-4; the D is unclear. Per germline, CDR1 MDHEN and CDR2 SYDVKM. The V end lost 10 bases, the J end lost 1 base, and 11 bases lay between the germline ends. This CDR3 is 13 amino acids long. The CDR3 protein is CATLPGAKNIQYF. The CDR3 DNA reads TGTGCCACCCTACCTGGGGCCAAAAACATTCAGTACTTC.

The chain links TRBV19 to TRBJ2-7; no clear D. Germline CDR1 reads LNHDA; CDR2 reads SQIVND (reference sequence). The CDR3 is 13 residues long. V was clipped by 1 base and J by 3 bases, with 7 bases between them. The CDR3 is CASSIADRYEQYF. The CDR3 region has the DNA TGTGCCAGTAGTATAGCGGACCGCTACGAGCAGTACTTC.

The rearrangement joins TRBV11-2 to TRBJ2-4, with 7 positions matching TRBD1. J was trimmed by 7 bases and V by 2 bases; bases with no gene match: 2. Germline V gene data show CDR1 as SGHAT and CDR2 as FQNNGV. This CDR3 has 13 residues. Here the CDR3 DNA reads TGTGCCAGCAGCTTAACGGGACAGAACATTCAGTACTTC. Protein product: CASSLTGQNIQYF.

The V and J genes are TRBV29-1 and TRBJ2-3; 7 nucleotides align to TRBD2. The CDR3 has 14 amino acids. Per germline, CDR1 SQVTM and CDR2 ANQGSEA. V gave up 6 bases and J gave up 0 bases; unmatched junction bases: 6. The DNA for the CDR3 is TGCAGCGTCCGAGCGGGGACTAGCACAGATACGCAGTATTTT. Protein sequence: CSVRAGTSTDTQYF.

This clonotype showed up just once. This rearrangement joins TRBV19 to TRBJ2-2; TRBD2 aligns across 9 bases. Germline trimming cut 6 bases from V and 6 bases from J; bases unmatched to any gene: 8. The CDR3 sequence is 15 residues long. Germline CDR1 is LNHDA and CDR2 is SQIVND (reference sequence). The CDR3 spells CASRSTGLASGELFF. CDR3 nucleotides: TGTGCCAGTAGATCCACGGGACTAGCATCCGGGGAGCTGTTTTTT.

This chain uses TRBV30 with TRBJ1-2; no definite D call. Germline V gives CDR1 GTSNPN, CDR2 SVGIG (reference sequence). This CDR3 is 14 amino acids long. The ends were cut back, 2 bases at V and 3 bases at J, with 13 bases in the middle. CDR3 nucleotide sequence: TGTGCCTGGAGTTTTAGGATGAGGGACTATGGCTACACCTTC. Encoded protein: CAWSFRMRDYGYTF.

The chain uses TRBV5-1 and TRBJ2-5; perhaps D is TRBD1 or TRBD2 (7 bases each). Germline V gene lookup returns CDR1 SGHRS and CDR2 YFSETQ. The germline V and J ends were trimmed by 5 bases and 1 base, with 12 bases remaining between them. The CDR3 is 14 amino acids. Here the CDR3 DNA reads TGCGCCAGCAGACGCAGGGGGGGCCAAGAGACCCAGTACTTC. Its protein product is CASRRRGGQETQYF.

J is TRBJ1-2 and V is TRBV3-1; maybe TRBD1 (6 bases). Between the trimmed V and J ends, which lost 3 bases and 8 bases, there was a span of 22 bases. This CDR3 has 16 residues. Germline CDR1 and CDR2: LGHDT and YNNKEL (reference sequence). CDR3 nucleotide sequence: TGTGCCAGCAGCCAGAAGGGGGGGACAATCAAAGGCGGCTACACCTTC. This translates into CASSQKGGTIKGGYTF.

The chain recombines TRBV29-1 with TRBJ1-1; tentative D call: TRBD1 (5 bases). CDR1 and CDR2 (germline): SQVTM, ANQGSEA. The CDR3 is 13 amino acids. Trimming removed 4 bases from V and 2 bases from J, with 11 bases in between. The CDR3, as DNA: TGCAGCGTTGTAGGCCAGGGAAACACTGAAGCTTTCTTT. It translates to CSVVGQGNTEAFF.

V is TRBV5-1 and J is TRBJ2-1; no reliable D call. The CDR3 length is 12 residues. The V and J ends lost 2 bases and 7 bases respectively, with 7 bases between them. Germline CDR1 reads SGHRS; CDR2 reads YFSETQ. The CDR3 DNA follows: TGCGCCAGCAGCTTCCAGTTAAATGAGCAGTTCTTC. The encoded protein is CASSFQLNEQFF.

The chain joins TRBV29-1 to TRBJ2-1; no clear D gene. The CDR3 is 13 residues long. V was shortened by 6 bases and J by 6 bases, with 15 bases between the two germline ends. Germline V gene sequence: CDR1 SQVTM, CDR2 ANQGSEA. In DNA form, the CDR3 reads TGCAGCGTACGGCCCATGGGCGTCAATGAGCAGTTCTTC. Translation: CSVRPMGVNEQFF.

J is TRBJ2-1 and V is TRBV24-1, with TRBD1 matching over 7 bases. Losses at the gene ends were 5 bases for V and 1 base for J; bases not matched to a gene: 4. Looked up from germline, CDR1 is KGHDR and CDR2 is SFDVKD. The CDR3 sequence is 15 residues long. CDR3 sequence: CATSGWTGSYNEQFF. Here the CDR3 DNA reads TGTGCCACCAGTGGCTGGACAGGATCCTACAATGAGCAGTTCTTC.

The gene calls are TRBV19 and TRBJ1-4; TRBD1 matches at 8 bases. The germline gives CDR1 LNHDA, CDR2 SQIVND (reference sequence). Germline trimming cut 10 bases from V and 7 bases from J; bases unmatched to any gene: 8. CDR3 length: 13 residues. The CDR3 here is CATNGQGVEKLFF. The CDR3 nucleotides are TGTGCCACAAACGGACAGGGCGTTGAAAAACTGTTTTTT.

The chain combines TRBV6-5 with TRBJ1-5; D ambiguous. The CDR3 sequence is 14 residues long. V gave up 5 bases and J gave up 5 bases, with 13 bases separating them. Germline CDR1 MNHEY, CDR2 SVGAGI. The CDR3 region has the DNA TGTGCCAGCAGTGAGGACTCCCGGGATCAGCCCCAGCATTTT. Protein sequence: CASSEDSRDQPQHF.

The V call is TRBV7-3, the J call TRBJ1-1; possible D gene TRBD1, 5 bases. This CDR3 region has 15 residues. V lost 6 bases, J lost 1 base, and 15 bases lay in between. Germline V gene lookup returns CDR1 SGHTA and CDR2 FQGTGA. This CDR3 reads CASSEGWGRNTEAFF. The CDR3 region has the DNA TGTGCCAGCAGTGAAGGGTGGGGCCGGAACACTGAAGCTTTCTTT.

For the CDR3, the DNA is TGCAGCGGCTCCAGGGGAGATGACTATGGCTACACCTTC. Translated: CSGSRGDDYGYTF. The chain uses TRBV29-1 and TRBJ1-2; D is possibly TRBD1 (6 bases). Germline V CDR1 and CDR2: SQVTM, ANQGSEA. The CDR3 sequence is 13 residues long. Deletions cut 7 bases from V and 3 bases from J, with 15 bases between.

This chain links TRBV6-5 with TRBJ1-1, with no clear D. This CDR3 spans 13 amino acids. V lost 2 bases and J lost 1, with 5 bases in between. Germline CDR1 reads MNHEY; CDR2 reads SVGAGI. In DNA form, the CDR3 reads TGTGCCAGCAGTTACGATGGGAACACTGAAGCTTTCTTT. Translated, it gives CASSYDGNTEAFF.

The chain is built from TRBV9 and TRBJ2-4; 7 bases align to TRBD2. Trimming at V came to 7 bases and at J to 2 bases, leaving 3 bases not matched to a gene. CDR1 is SGDLS and CDR2 is YYNGEE in the germline V gene. CDR3 length: 13 amino acids. CDR3 nucleotides: TGTGCCAGCGGGAGGGGAACCAAAAACATTCAGTACTTC. Translated, it gives CASGRGTKNIQYF.

The chain is built from TRBV12-3 or TRBV12-4 and TRBJ1-2; D gene uncertain. The CDR3 covers 12 residues. V lost 8 bases to trimming and J lost 6 bases, with 13 bases between them. CDR3: CASGVEDHGYTF. Here the CDR3 DNA reads TGTGCCAGCGGGGTCGAGGATCATGGCTACACCTTC.

The genes are TRBV10-3 and TRBJ2-6; D perhaps matches TRBD1 (6 bases). Trimming stripped 3 bases from V and 4 bases from J, with 13 bases between. Germline V gene sequence: CDR1 ENHRY, CDR2 SYGVKD. This CDR3 is 16 amino acids long. The CDR3: CAISDPQGSGANVLTF. In nucleotides, the CDR3 is TGTGCCATCAGTGATCCACAGGGCTCGGGGGCCAACGTCCTGACTTTC.